This T cell receptor (beta chain) appears in the sequencing data of a study of T-cell memory formation after mild COVID-19 (TCRdb year 2021). Looking at the study overall: Most TCR sequence clusters were specific to one of the two donors. Longitudinal TCRalpha and TCRbeta repertoire sequencing tracked T-cell clones expanding and contracting after mild COVID-19 in a couple of donors. Two young, previously healthy adult volunteers made up the cohort, one male and one female. What the research found in general, with its limitations: Contracting CD4+ clones were found mainly in CM and EM memory subsets, while CD8+ clones were enriched in EMRA. Some responding clones were found in pre-infection memory, which suggests that pre-existing cross-reactive memory T cells took part in the SARS-CoV-2 response. SARS-CoV-2 specificity was not confirmed for the second-wave clones peaking on day 37. Clones that contracted from day 15 to 85 showed balanced CD4/CD8 phenotypes, whereas a second wave of clones that expanded from day 15 to 37 leaned towards CD4+. The study covered only a couple of mild cases, and larger cohorts including severe cases with pre-infection samples were considered necessary.

The junction carries 11 bases between V and J, which are trimmed by 5 bases and 3 bases respectively. The CDR3 goes from the cysteine to the phenylalanine over 13 residues. Just the 39-base CDR3 DNA is kept, in frame starting at base 1. Based on the germline V gene (reference sequence), the CDR1 and CDR2 sequences are SSHAT and FNYEAQ. PBMCs were isolated by Ficoll-Paque density gradient centrifugation. Sequencing was carried out with an Illumina NovaSeq 6000. TCRalpha and TCRbeta cDNA libraries were constructed by 5'RACE with constant-segment primers, with sample barcodes and unique molecular identifiers being introduced. RNA was extracted from every sample with Trizol reagent. Amplification of the libraries took two PCR steps, and the second step added a second sample barcode plus Illumina TruSeq adapters. The libraries were sequenced on an Illumina NovaSeq using 2 x 150 bp paired-end reads. The published analysis was carried out like this. Reads were demultiplexed and collapsed into UMI-guided consensus sequences with migec v1.2.7. With mixcr v2.1.11, UMI consensuses were aligned to TRA and TRB V and J templates and assembled into clonotypes. Clonotypes were classified as expanded or contracted when called significant by both edgeR and NoisET, with noise models trained on biological replicates. For edgeR calls, the thresholds were a false discovery rate-adjusted p below 0.01 and a log2 fold-change of 1. As an exploratory analysis of dynamics, max-normalized trajectories of the 1000 most abundant clonotypes were examined with PCA combined with hierarchical clustering. Separately sequenced CD4+ and CD8+ repertoires were used to assign a CD4 or CD8 phenotype to each responding clone. The public reads were quality trimmed at Q25 with fastp and then assembled into clones with MiXCR by TCRdb, keeping productive beta chains. CDR3 protein sequences are deduplicated, and each keeps its most common genes and DNA. The V and J calls, along with clone size, are taken from TCRdb and not from the paper's own processing. In all, the sample holds 400,000 to 500,000 distinct CDR3 sequences, and around 24% of those were seen once. Jointly, the top ten make up roughly 8.9% of the sample.

In this sample, this clonotype turned up many times. Its antigen specificity is not known. Base qualities are missing; no much larger clone stands one base away. The TCR was taken from an adult woman who had mild COVID-19 (a few samples of this study predate the infection). The sample titles of this study are shuffled in the database, so cell type and time point are left out; the donor was told from shared clones. The receptor chain draws on TRBV7-7 and TRBJ2-7; the D gene cannot be resolved reliably. Sequencing was done on a sample of PBMCs or a T cell subset sorted from them (not recorded which). DNA sequence: TGTGCCAGCAGCCAAGCCCGCGGCTACGAGCAGTACTTC. The translation is CASSQARGYEQYF. The variable domain in full, with residues beyond the CDR3 obtained from the reference TRBV7-7 and TRBJ2-7 genes, is GAGVSQSPRYKVTKRGQDVTLRCDPISSHATLYWYQQALGQGPEFLTYFNYEAQPDKSGLPSDRFSAERPEGSISTLTIQRTEQRDSAMYRCASSQARGYEQYFGPGTRLTVT.